Sequencing of this TCR beta chain was carried out in a study of beta chain features in type 1 diabetes. Study information: Healthy donors and patients had similar age, gender and cell yields.

The CDR3 runs to 11 residues. V lost 3 bases and J 4 bases, leaving 4 bases between the germline ends. CDR1 and CDR2 from the germline V gene are SQVTM and ANQGSEA. All sorted populations exceeded 95% purity. Whole-study findings and limits: Type 1 diabetes patients had TCRB CDR3s that were shorter (moderately but significantly so) in all four CD4+ subsets. VDJ junctions in type 1 diabetes patients carried more deletions and fewer insertions.

Ten or more counts support this clone. Its antigen is not identified. cDNA synthesis used the whole RNA isolate, giving expressed TCRB sequences. Generated by immunoSEQ multiplex PCR, the TCRdb table keeps only in-frame clones and is missing some. Here the sample spans 95,000 to 150,000 clones, around 17% being singletons. The sequence was obtained from a man younger than 45 with type 1 diabetes. Input material: central memory CD4+ T cells from blood. The V and J genes are TRBV29-1 and TRBJ2-1; the D is unclear. The CDR3 sequence is CSVDQYNEQFF. In nucleotides, the CDR3 is TGCAGCGTTGATCAGTACAATGAGCAGTTCTTC.